The next 27 T cell receptor beta chains were all read from a single sample in a study of shared clonotypes between healthy human individuals. The data were produced by immunoSEQ multiplex PCR, yet TCRdb's version contains in-frame clones alone and is incomplete. The sample has some 1.5 million clones; over 95% are singletons. The source material was naive CD4+ T cells sorted from blood. The sample's subset: CD45RA+ positively selected. The source of these receptors is a man aged 25 to 40 in good health.

Turning to this clone: The sample carries other DNA sequences with the same CDR3. The rearrangement links TRBV5-1 to TRBJ2-5, with D uncertain. This CDR3 is built from 13 residues. The V gene's germline CDR1 is SGHRS and CDR2 YFSETQ. V was trimmed by 3 bases and J by 2 bases, leaving 8 bases between them. CDR3 residues: CASSSTGQETQYF. The CDR3 DNA reads as TGCGCCAGCAGCTCCACCGGGCAAGAGACCCAGTACTTC.

V gene TRBV4-3 combines with J gene TRBJ2-7, with a weak D call TRBD1 (5 bases). Germline V CDR1 and CDR2: LGHNA, YSLEER. The CDR3 covers 15 residues. V shed 3 bases and J shed 6 bases, with 18 bases lying between them. In DNA form, the CDR3 reads TGCGCCAGCAGCCAGAGTCTGGGGCCTCTTGGCGAGCAGTACTTC. Its translation is CASSQSLGPLGEQYF.

The J gene is TRBJ2-7, the V gene TRBV18; TRBD1 matches 8 bases. Per germline, CDR1 KGHSH and CDR2 LQKENI. V gave up 6 bases and J gave up 0 bases; unmatched junction bases: 7. The CDR3 runs 15 residues. The CDR3 protein is CASSRDRHLSYEQYF. The CDR3 DNA is TGTGCCAGCTCCAGGGACAGGCACCTCTCCTACGAGCAGTACTTC.

The chain carries TRBV5-5 and TRBJ2-2, with D unclear. Germline V lookup: CDR1 SGHKS, CDR2 YYEKEE (reference sequence). Trimming removed 0 bases from V and 4 bases from J, with 4 bases in between. The CDR3 runs 13 residues. The DNA for the CDR3 is TGTGCCAGCAGCTTGGTCCTCACCGGGGAGCTGTTTTTT. It codes for CASSLVLTGELFF.

V gene TRBV28 combines with J gene TRBJ2-7; D is ambiguous. CDR3 length: 14 amino acids. With 7 bases removed from V and 1 base from J, the gap between germline ends came to 14 bases. From germline, CDR1 is MDHEN and CDR2 SYDVKM. CDR3: CASIPFWSSYEQYF. In DNA form, the CDR3 reads TGTGCCAGCATTCCTTTTTGGTCTTCCTACGAGCAGTACTTC. Using reference TRBV28 and TRBJ2-7 for the parts outside the CDR3, the full variable domain is DVKVTQSSRYLVKRTGEKVFLECVQDMDHENMFWYRQDPGLGLRLIYFSYDVKMKEKGDIPEGYSVSREKKERFSLILESASTNQTSMYLCASIPFWSSYEQYFGPGTRLTVT.

The chain carries TRBV7-2 and TRBJ2-4; perhaps TRBD1 as D (6 bases). V was cut by 1 base and J by 2 bases, with 15 bases left in between. Per germline, CDR1 SGHTA and CDR2 FQGNSA. The CDR3 is 17 residues long. This chain's CDR3 is CASSLEVSGAPKNIQYF. CDR3 in DNA: TGTGCCAGCAGCTTAGAAGTTTCAGGGGCACCCAAAAACATTCAGTACTTC.

The V call is TRBV6-1, the J call TRBJ2-5, with D maybe TRBD1 (6 bases). This CDR3 region has 14 residues. The germline V gene encodes CDR1 MNHNS and CDR2 SASEGT. The germline V and J ends were trimmed by 6 bases and 3 bases, with 14 bases remaining between them. CDR3 amino acids: CASSAGTSKETQYF. The CDR3 DNA is TGTGCCAGCAGCGCCGGGACAAGCAAAGAGACCCAGTACTTC.

This sequence joins TRBV28 and TRBJ1-1; D is ambiguous. V was pared by 9 bases and J by 11 bases, with 22 bases between. Germline lookup yields CDR1 MDHEN and CDR2 SYDVKM. The CDR3 is 13 residues long. Here the CDR3 DNA reads TGTGCCAGTTCTCCCGGACCAACAATGACGGCTTTCTTT. Residues: CASSPGPTMTAFF.

V is TRBV15 and J is TRBJ2-1, with 9 positions matching TRBD2. From germline, CDR1 is LNHNV and CDR2 YYDKDF (reference sequence). Trimming took 1 base from V and 9 from J; bases not matched to a gene: 10. The CDR3 is made up of 16 amino acids. CDR3 residues: CATSRGSGTSSIEQFF. The CDR3 DNA reads as TGTGCCACCAGCAGAGGGTCCGGGACTAGCTCAATTGAGCAGTTCTTC.

The chain joins TRBV5-1 to TRBJ2-4; a weak D match, TRBD2 (6 bases). The V gene lost 4 bases and the J gene lost 8 bases, with 13 bases spanning the gap. Germline assignment: CDR1 SGHRS and CDR2 YFSETQ. CDR3 length: 13 amino acids. The CDR3 region has the DNA TGCGCCAGCAGCCCGATCACGGGGGACATTCAGTACTTC. It is translated as CASSPITGDIQYF.

V and J are TRBV4-1 and TRBJ2-2; D might be TRBD1 (6 bases). Per the germline V gene, CDR1 is MGHRA and CDR2 is YSYEKL. The CDR3 runs to 14 residues. Trimming took 3 bases from V and 9 from J, leaving 14 bases between them. This chain's CDR3 is CASSQTQGTRELFF. The DNA for the CDR3 is TGCGCCAGCAGCCAGACCCAGGGGACCAGGGAGCTGTTTTTT.

The V call is TRBV7-3, the J call TRBJ2-2, with 7 bases identical to TRBD1. CDR3 length: 16 amino acids. CDR1 and CDR2 (germline): SGHTA, FQGTGA. Losses at the gene ends were 3 bases for V and 6 bases for J; bases not matched to a gene: 10. This CDR3 is CASSFKSPGGSGELFF. The CDR3 DNA reads TGTGCCAGCAGCTTTAAGTCACCAGGGGGTTCCGGGGAGCTGTTTTTT.

This chain links TRBV5-1 with TRBJ2-7; D not resolved. The V end was cut by 3 bases, the J end by 5 bases, with 12 bases between. The germline V gene has CDR1 SGHRS and CDR2 YFSETQ. This CDR3 has 13 amino acids. CDR3 residues: CASSSGGWDEQYF. The CDR3 nucleotides are TGCGCCAGCAGCTCGGGCGGTTGGGACGAGCAGTACTTC.

This chain uses TRBV7-3 with TRBJ2-1; D unclear. Germline-derived CDR1 and CDR2 are SGHTA and FQGTGA. The V and J ends lost 1 base and 7 bases respectively, with 8 bases between them. The CDR3 spans 13 residues. This CDR3 reads CASSLRAENEQFF. CDR3 coding DNA: TGTGCCAGCAGCTTAAGGGCCGAAAATGAGCAGTTCTTC. The full variable domain, with the rest looked up from reference TRBV7-3 and TRBJ2-1, is GAGVSQTPSNKVTEKGKYVELRCDPISGHTALYWYRQSLGQGPEFLIYFQGTGAADDSGLPNDRFFAVRPEGSVSTLKIQRTERGDSAVYLCASSLRAENEQFFGPGTRLTVL.

The V and J genes are TRBV29-1 and TRBJ2-7; 9 positions agree with TRBD1. V gave up 6 bases and J gave up 4 bases; unmatched junction bases: 7. This CDR3 region has 13 residues. The germline CDR1 and CDR2 sequences are SQVTM and ANQGSEA. In DNA form, the CDR3 reads TGCAGCGTCGTAACAGGGGGCAGTTACGAGCAGTACTTC. Encoded protein: CSVVTGGSYEQYF.

This clone occurred a few times. The chain has TRBV9 and TRBJ1-3; D is ambiguous. Germline V lookup: CDR1 SGDLS, CDR2 YYNGEE. The V end was cut by 1 base, the J end by 1 base, with 9 bases between. CDR3 length equals 15 residues. CDR3 sequence: CASSVTAQSGNTIYF. CDR3 in DNA: TGTGCCAGCAGCGTAACTGCTCAGTCTGGAAACACCATATATTTT.

The V call is TRBV14, the J call TRBJ1-4; D is unresolved. This CDR3 contains 18 residues. Germline loops: CDR1 SGHDN, CDR2 FVKESK. V was cut by 0 bases and J by 6 bases, with 20 bases left in between. The chain's CDR3 is CASSQEPFTWGEDEKLFF. CDR3 sequence (DNA): TGTGCCAGCAGCCAAGAACCGTTCACGTGGGGTGAGGATGAAAAACTGTTTTTT.

The CDR3 spells CASSPPARSYEQYF. The CDR3 nucleotides are TGTGCCAGCTCACCACCTGCAAGATCCTACGAGCAGTACTTC. J is TRBJ2-7 and V is TRBV18; D is unresolved. CDR1 and CDR2 from the germline V gene are KGHSH and LQKENI. The CDR3 extends over 14 amino acids. The ends were cut back, 0 bases at V and 1 base at J, with 7 bases in the middle.

CDR3 coding DNA: TGTGCCAGCAGCGCCCAGACAGGGGAAATGAAGACCCAGTACTTC. Translating gives CASSAQTGEMKTQYF. V is TRBV5-5 and J is TRBJ2-5; 8 nucleotides agree with TRBD1. In germline, CDR1 is SGHKS, CDR2 YYEKEE (reference sequence). This CDR3 has 15 amino acids. Trimming at V came to 4 bases and at J to 6 bases, leaving 11 bases not matched to a gene.

The rearrangement joins TRBV10-2 to TRBJ1-2, with D unresolved. Germline CDR1 is WSHSY and CDR2 is SAAADI. V shed 1 base and J shed 8 bases, with 8 bases lying between them. The CDR3 has 12 amino acids. Written as DNA, the CDR3 is TGCGCCAGCAGTGAGTGGGTGGGAGGCTACACCTTC. Protein sequence: CASSEWVGGYTF.

The V call is TRBV9, the J call TRBJ2-7; TRBD2 matches 7 bases. Germline-derived CDR1 and CDR2 are SGDLS and YYNGEE. J gave up 0 bases and V 4 bases, and 4 bases lay outside the gene matches. This CDR3 has 14 amino acids. The chain's CDR3 is CASSPSGGSYEQYF. The CDR3, as DNA: TGTGCCAGCAGCCCGTCGGGGGGCTCCTACGAGCAGTACTTC.

As concerns this clone: The identical CDR3 is also encoded by other nucleotide sequences in the sample. This chain uses TRBV6-1 with TRBJ2-1; 10 positions match TRBD1. The trim removed 6 bases at V and 3 bases at J, leaving 2 bases unmatched. CDR1 and CDR2 (germline): MNHNS, SASEGT. This CDR3 is 14 amino acids long. The CDR3 loop reads CASSRDRGYNEQFF. The CDR3 DNA sequence: TGTGCCAGCAGCCGGGACAGGGGCTACAATGAGCAGTTCTTC.

This rearrangement joins TRBV28 to TRBJ2-3, with D possibly called TRBD1 or TRBD2 (6 bases each). V shed 8 bases and J shed 5 bases, with 20 bases lying between them. The length of the CDR3 is 15 residues. The V gene's germline CDR1 is MDHEN and CDR2 SYDVKM. As DNA, the CDR3 is TGTGCCAGCTACCGGAGGGGGGTTTCAGGAGATACGCAGTATTTT. Protein sequence: CASYRRGVSGDTQYF. The variable domain in full, with the rest retrieved from reference TRBV28 and TRBJ2-3, is DVKVTQSSRYLVKRTGEKVFLECVQDMDHENMFWYRQDPGLGLRLIYFSYDVKMKEKGDIPEGYSVSREKKERFSLILESASTNQTSMYLCASYRRGVSGDTQYFGPGTRLTVL.

This clone was seen only once. The gene calls are TRBV6-1 and TRBJ2-3, with a tentative D call TRBD1 (8 bases). The length of the CDR3 is 17 residues. Germline V gene sequence: CDR1 MNHNS, CDR2 SASEGT. V was clipped by 3 bases and J by 2 bases, with 18 bases between them. CDR3 protein: CASSDGGTGYFTDTQYF. The CDR3 DNA reads as TGTGCCAGCAGTGACGGGGGGACAGGATATTTCACAGATACGCAGTATTTT.

The chain joins TRBV4-3 to TRBJ2-2; 10 nucleotides line up with TRBD1. The CDR3 totals 17 residues. The germline gives CDR1 LGHNA, CDR2 YSLEER. V lost 5 bases, J lost 7 bases, and 13 bases stayed unmatched. The CDR3 spells CASSTYPGQGHGGELFF. The DNA of the CDR3 is TGCGCCAGCAGCACATATCCGGGACAGGGGCACGGCGGGGAGCTGTTTTTT.

The chain combines TRBV7-9 with TRBJ2-7; tentatively, D is TRBD2 (5 bases). Trimming shortened V by 5 bases and J by 1 base, and 9 bases separated the two germline ends. The CDR3 is made up of 13 amino acids. Germline values: CDR1 SEHNR, CDR2 FQNEAQ (reference sequence). The CDR3 spells CASSPPGSYEQYF. The CDR3 DNA reads TGTGCCAGCAGCCCACCGGGATCCTACGAGCAGTACTTC.

The genes are TRBV7-2 and TRBJ1-4; D possibly corresponds to TRBD1 (5 bases). The V and J ends lost 3 bases and 0 bases respectively, with 11 bases between them. This CDR3 comprises 16 residues. Germline V CDR1 and CDR2: SGHTA, FQGNSA. CDR3 residues: CASSFSRGTTNEKLFF. In nucleotides, the CDR3 is TGTGCCAGCAGCTTTTCTAGGGGTACAACTAATGAAAAACTGTTTTTT.